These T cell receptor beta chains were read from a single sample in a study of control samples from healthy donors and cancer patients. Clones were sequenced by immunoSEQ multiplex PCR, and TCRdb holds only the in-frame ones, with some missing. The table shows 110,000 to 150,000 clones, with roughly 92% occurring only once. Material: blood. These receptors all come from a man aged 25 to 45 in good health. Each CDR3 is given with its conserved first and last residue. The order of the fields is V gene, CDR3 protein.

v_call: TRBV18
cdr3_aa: CASSPVVGEWDTEAFF

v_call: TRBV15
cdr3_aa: CATSKAGSAQSYNEQFF

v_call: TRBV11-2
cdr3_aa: CASSLESYGYTF

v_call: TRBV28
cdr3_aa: CASSSIGTGGDHEQYF

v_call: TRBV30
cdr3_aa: CAWRTSGNTGELFF

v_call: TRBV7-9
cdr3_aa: CASKYGYGYTF

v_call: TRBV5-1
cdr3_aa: CASSLRQSGANVLTF

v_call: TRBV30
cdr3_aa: CAWRTDRGVKAFF

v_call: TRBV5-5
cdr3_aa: CASSFMRNTEAFF

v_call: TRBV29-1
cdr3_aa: CSVFETEVYGYTF

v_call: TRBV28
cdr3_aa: CASLNSGTGSTEAFF

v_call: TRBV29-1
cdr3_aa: CSVGLANNEQFF

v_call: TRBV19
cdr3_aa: CASSIETGSEQYF

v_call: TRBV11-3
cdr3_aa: CASSFPGVTEAFF

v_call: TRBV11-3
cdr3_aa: CASSLYAAGTDTGELFF

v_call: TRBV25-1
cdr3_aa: CASSEASGMQETQYF

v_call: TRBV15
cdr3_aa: CATSRDPGRNNEKLFF

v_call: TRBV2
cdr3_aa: CASSRVPTDTQYF

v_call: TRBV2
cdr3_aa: CASSRQGAGGSLDF

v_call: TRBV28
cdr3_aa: CASSLGQAYYEQYF

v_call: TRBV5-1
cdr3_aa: CASSEAGFSTDTQYF

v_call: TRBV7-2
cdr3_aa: CASSAYTGSPREQYF

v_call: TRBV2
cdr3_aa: CASSDKYRIPPLHF

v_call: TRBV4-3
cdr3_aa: CASSLTHGNSGNTIYF

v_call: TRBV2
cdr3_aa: CASSPGPANYNSPLHF

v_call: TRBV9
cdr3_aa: CASSSGTSGRANNEQFF

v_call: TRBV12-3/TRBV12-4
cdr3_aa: CASSLGIVPEAFF

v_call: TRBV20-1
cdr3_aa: CSASQGHTEAFF

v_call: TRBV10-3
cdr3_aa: CAISVERNTGELFF

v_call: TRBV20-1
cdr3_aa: CSASLRRTYEQYF

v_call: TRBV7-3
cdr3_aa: CASSLGLAGGTNNEQFF

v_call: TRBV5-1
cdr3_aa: CASSLAGSSYNSPLHF

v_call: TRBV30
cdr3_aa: CAWRRPPGTEAFF